The 8 T cell receptor beta chains presented below share a single source sample, sequenced in a study of blood T cells in healthy people across ages. A second 7 to 11 cycle PCR used barcoded and J-beta primers. TCRdb reprocessed the 5' RACE reads with MiXCR, giving one entry per CDR3 protein. The sample includes over 1,500,000 distinct CDR3 sequences, around half of them seen just once. The sequencing sample was made of blood. These receptors all stem from a woman between 40 and 50 years old in good health.

This clonotype was detected a few times. The gene calls are TRBV11-2 and TRBJ2-3; D ambiguous. The CDR3 spans 15 residues. Germline V gene data show CDR1 as SGHAT and CDR2 as FQNNGV. The V and J ends lost 6 bases and 2 bases respectively, with 15 bases between them. DNA of the CDR3: TGTGCCAGCAGAGCTCCCGATTTCCACACAGATACGCAGTATTTT. Its translation is CASRAPDFHTDTQYF.

This clonotype appeared a few times. The V gene is TRBV9, the J gene TRBJ2-7; D gene ambiguous. Between the trimmed V and J ends, which lost 3 bases and 1 base, there was a span of 11 bases. CDR1 and CDR2 from the germline V gene are SGDLS and YYNGEE. This CDR3 region has 14 residues. In DNA form, the CDR3 reads TGTGCCAGCAGCGCCACCGGGCCGTCCTACGAGCAGTACTTC. Translation gives CASSATGPSYEQYF. The full variable domain, in which reference TRBV9 and TRBJ2-7 provide the parts outside the CDR3, is DSGVTQTPKHLITATGQRVTLRCSPRSGDLSVYWYQQSLDQGLQFLIQYYNGEERAKGNILERFSAQQFPDLHSELNLSSLELGDSALYFCASSATGPSYEQYFGPGTRLTVT.

V is TRBV25-1 and J is TRBJ1-2; D unresolved. Trimming shortened V by 6 bases and J by 1 base, and 21 bases separated the two germline ends. This CDR3 region has 17 residues. CDR1 and CDR2 (germline): MGHDK, SYGVNS. The CDR3 nucleotides read TGTGCCAGCAGCTTTGGTGATGACCGGATGGGTAACTATGGCTACACCTTC. Residues: CASSFGDDRMGNYGYTF.

This clonotype was counted between two and nine times. The rearrangement uses TRBV20-1 and TRBJ2-1, with 8 bases matching TRBD2. Per the germline V gene, CDR1 is DFQATT and CDR2 is SNEGSKA (reference sequence). The CDR3 has 16 amino acids. J was trimmed by 5 bases and V by 0 bases; bases with no gene match: 9. The CDR3, as DNA: TGCAGTGCTAGAGATTGGGTAGCGGGGCCTCACAATGAGCAGTTCTTC. Its translation: CSARDWVAGPHNEQFF.

This chain connects TRBV4-2 to TRBJ2-7; TRBD1 agrees at 8 bases. The assigned J gene may be wrong: the sequence end matches TRBJ2-5 better. CDR3 length: 14 amino acids. Germline lookup yields CDR1 LGHNA and CDR2 YNFKEQ. The CDR3 loop reads CASSHGYGQGTQYF. The CDR3, as DNA: TGTGCCAGCAGCCACGGGTACGGACAGGGGACCCAGTACTTC.

The rearrangement uses TRBV28 and TRBJ2-5, with a tentative D call TRBD2 (6 bases). The V gene's germline CDR1 is MDHEN and CDR2 SYDVKM. This CDR3 spans 14 amino acids. Between the trimmed V and J ends, which lost 7 bases and 4 bases, there was a span of 16 bases. The CDR3 nucleotides read TGTGCCAGCAATCCGGGGGACCGTGGAGAGACCCAGTACTTC. This codes for CASNPGDRGETQYF.

This clonotype was recorded a few times. The chain has TRBV4-2 and TRBJ1-4; D unresolved. Germline CDR1 LGHNA, CDR2 YNFKEQ. V was pared by 5 bases and J by 0 bases, with 10 bases between. The CDR3 is made up of 15 amino acids. For the CDR3, the DNA is TGTGCCAGCAGCAGAAGACTTGCAACTAATGAAAAACTGTTTTTT. This sequence encodes CASSRRLATNEKLFF.

A note on this clonotype: The junction and the germline gene differ at one end; a read error may be behind it. The J gene is TRBJ2-1, the V gene TRBV7-9, with D tentatively TRBD1 (6 bases). The CDR3 has 17 amino acids. CDR1 and CDR2 (germline): SEHNR, FQNEAQ (reference sequence). The CDR3 coding sequence is TGTGTCAGCAGCTTACCGCCCTCGACAGGAGGATTCAATGAGCAGTTCTTC. Encoded protein: CVSSLPPSTGGFNEQFF.